This T cell receptor beta chain was identified during a study of identical twins. Germline loops: CDR1 MNHEY, CDR2 SVGAGI. The CDR3 is made up of 14 amino acids. After removal of 4 bases from V and 4 bases from J, the junction contained 1 base not matched to a gene. TCRdb analysed the 5' RACE reads with MiXCR anew, one entry per CDR3 protein. In the table there are approximately 500,000 distinct CDR3 sequences, around 24% of which are singletons. All of the donors were Caucasians in good health. This same sample was also part of a study on T cells expressing NK-cell markers. That source reports: In sorted CD3+CD56+NKG2C+, CD3+CD56+NKG2C- and CD3+CD56-NKG2C+ T cells, TCR beta repertoires were obtained. As a fraction of CD8+ T cells, dominant NKG2C+ clonotypes reached roughly 1.0-7.5% in six donors.

Source material: CD4+ T cells sorted from blood. The receptor was derived from a woman between 18 and 29 years old in good health. This sequence joins TRBV6-5 and TRBJ2-1, with 10 bases fitting TRBD2. The chain's CDR3 is CASSWGLAYNEQFF. The CDR3, as DNA: TGTGCCAGCAGTTGGGGACTAGCGTACAATGAGCAGTTCTTC.